These 3 T cell receptor beta chains were sequenced from one sample in a study of T cell changes during pregnancy in multiple sclerosis. This table comes from immunoSEQ multiplex PCR, and its TCRdb copy is limited to in-frame clones, with some not included. The sample has about 38,000 clones, 85% to 95% seen once. Sequences were derived from CD4+ T cells from peripheral blood mononuclear cells, sampled after pregnancy. The receptors were sampled from a female donor in good health, enrolled as a control in a pregnancy study.

The chain is built from TRBV19 and TRBJ1-1; D not certain. Germline lookup yields CDR1 LNHDA and CDR2 SQIVND (reference sequence). The CDR3 is 12 residues long. V was pared by 6 bases and J by 1 base, with 6 bases between. CDR3 sequence: CASSPRNTEAFF. The CDR3 coding sequence is TGTGCCAGTAGCCCGAGGAACACTGAAGCTTTCTTT.

The V and J genes are TRBV5-1 and TRBJ2-7, with TRBD1 matching over 7 bases. From germline, CDR1 is SGHRS and CDR2 YFSETQ. This CDR3 is built from 16 residues. Trimming removed 0 bases from V and 6 bases from J; junction bases left unmatched: 12. The CDR3 sequence is CASSLGGTAAKGEQYF. The CDR3 nucleotides are TGCGCCAGCAGCTTGGGGGGGACAGCTGCCAAGGGCGAGCAGTACTTC.

This chain joins TRBV6-1 and TRBJ2-7; 10 bases line up with TRBD2. V was clipped by 3 bases and J by 6 bases; unmatched bases: 5. The CDR3 is 14 residues long. The germline V gene has CDR1 MNHNS and CDR2 SASEGT. The CDR3 sequence is CASSESGRAGEQYF. CDR3 coding DNA: TGTGCCAGCAGTGAGAGCGGGAGGGCCGGCGAGCAGTACTTC.